This TCR beta chain is drawn from a study of blood T cells in healthy people across ages. This clonotype was recorded at least ten times. The use of a sample-barcoded 5' primer and a J-beta primer mix characterized a second PCR of roughly 6 to 11 cycles. TCRdb analysed the 5' RACE reads with MiXCR anew, one entry per CDR3 protein. Of approximately 350,000 distinct CDR3 sequences listed, roughly half were seen once; the top ten hold approximately 51%. Germline V lookup: CDR1 DFQATT, CDR2 SNEGSKA (reference sequence). The CDR3 covers 14 residues. J was trimmed by 7 bases and V by 6 bases; bases with no gene match: 14.

This chain links TRBV20-1 with TRBJ1-2; 7 bases line up with TRBD1. The sequence was collected from a man aged 60-69 years in good health. Sequencing used blood. In nucleotides, the CDR3 is TGCAGTGCGCCCGACACAGGGGATGGGATTGGCTACACCTTC. Amino acids: CSAPDTGDGIGYTF.